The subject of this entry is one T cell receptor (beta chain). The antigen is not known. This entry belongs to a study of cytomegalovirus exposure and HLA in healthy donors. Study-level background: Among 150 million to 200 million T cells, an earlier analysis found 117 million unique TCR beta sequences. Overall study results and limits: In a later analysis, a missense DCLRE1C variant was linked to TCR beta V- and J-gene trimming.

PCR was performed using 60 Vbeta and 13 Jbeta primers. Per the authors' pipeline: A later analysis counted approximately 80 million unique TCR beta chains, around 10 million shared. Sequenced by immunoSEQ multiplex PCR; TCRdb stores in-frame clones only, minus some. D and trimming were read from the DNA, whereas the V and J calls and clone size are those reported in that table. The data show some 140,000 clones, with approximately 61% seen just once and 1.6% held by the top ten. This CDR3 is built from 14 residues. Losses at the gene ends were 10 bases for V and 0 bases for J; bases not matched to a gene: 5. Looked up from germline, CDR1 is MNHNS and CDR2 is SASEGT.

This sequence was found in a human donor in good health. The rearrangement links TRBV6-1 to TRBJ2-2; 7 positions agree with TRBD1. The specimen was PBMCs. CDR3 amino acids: CANRQGPNTGELFF. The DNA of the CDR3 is TGTGCCAACCGACAGGGCCCGAACACCGGGGAGCTGTTTTTT.